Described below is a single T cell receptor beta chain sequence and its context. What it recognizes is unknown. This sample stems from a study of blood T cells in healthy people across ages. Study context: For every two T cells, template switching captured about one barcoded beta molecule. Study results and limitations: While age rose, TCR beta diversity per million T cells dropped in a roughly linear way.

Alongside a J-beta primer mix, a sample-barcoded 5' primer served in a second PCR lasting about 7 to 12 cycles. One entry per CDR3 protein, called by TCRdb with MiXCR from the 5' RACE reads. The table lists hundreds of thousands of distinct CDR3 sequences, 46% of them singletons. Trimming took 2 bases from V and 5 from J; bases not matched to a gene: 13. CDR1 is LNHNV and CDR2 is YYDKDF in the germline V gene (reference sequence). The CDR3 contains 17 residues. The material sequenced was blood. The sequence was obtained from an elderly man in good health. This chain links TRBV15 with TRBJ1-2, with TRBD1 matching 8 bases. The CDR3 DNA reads TGTGCCACCAGCAGATTCGGGGCAGGGGGCGATGGTTATGGCTACACCTTC. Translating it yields CATSRFGAGGDGYGYTF.